This T cell receptor (beta chain) was recovered during a study of blood T cell repertoires in COVID-19. Study details: COVID-19 samples from acute and convalescent phases originated in the United States, Italy and Spain.

In the source study's methods: Reference gene primer amplification gave estimated nucleated cell counts. Libraries were prepared by immunoSEQ multiplex PCR; TCRdb keeps only in-frame clonotypes and omits some of them. The DNA was the basis for D and trimming; V, J and clone size are from that table. The sample shows 200,000 to 300,000 clones, approximately 86% of them seen only once. The germline V and J ends were trimmed by 4 bases and 2 bases, with 12 bases remaining between them. The CDR3 sequence is 15 residues long. CDR1 is LNHDA and CDR2 is SQIVND in the germline V gene (reference sequence). The V and J genes are TRBV19 and TRBJ1-5; a possible D gene is TRBD1 (5 bases). This receptor was identified in a woman in her thirties with acute or convalescent COVID-19. Material for sequencing was peripheral blood. DNA for the CDR3: TGTGCCAGTAGTACCCAGGGCGGGGGCAATCAGCCCCAGCATTTT. Amino acid sequence: CASSTQGGGNQPQHF.